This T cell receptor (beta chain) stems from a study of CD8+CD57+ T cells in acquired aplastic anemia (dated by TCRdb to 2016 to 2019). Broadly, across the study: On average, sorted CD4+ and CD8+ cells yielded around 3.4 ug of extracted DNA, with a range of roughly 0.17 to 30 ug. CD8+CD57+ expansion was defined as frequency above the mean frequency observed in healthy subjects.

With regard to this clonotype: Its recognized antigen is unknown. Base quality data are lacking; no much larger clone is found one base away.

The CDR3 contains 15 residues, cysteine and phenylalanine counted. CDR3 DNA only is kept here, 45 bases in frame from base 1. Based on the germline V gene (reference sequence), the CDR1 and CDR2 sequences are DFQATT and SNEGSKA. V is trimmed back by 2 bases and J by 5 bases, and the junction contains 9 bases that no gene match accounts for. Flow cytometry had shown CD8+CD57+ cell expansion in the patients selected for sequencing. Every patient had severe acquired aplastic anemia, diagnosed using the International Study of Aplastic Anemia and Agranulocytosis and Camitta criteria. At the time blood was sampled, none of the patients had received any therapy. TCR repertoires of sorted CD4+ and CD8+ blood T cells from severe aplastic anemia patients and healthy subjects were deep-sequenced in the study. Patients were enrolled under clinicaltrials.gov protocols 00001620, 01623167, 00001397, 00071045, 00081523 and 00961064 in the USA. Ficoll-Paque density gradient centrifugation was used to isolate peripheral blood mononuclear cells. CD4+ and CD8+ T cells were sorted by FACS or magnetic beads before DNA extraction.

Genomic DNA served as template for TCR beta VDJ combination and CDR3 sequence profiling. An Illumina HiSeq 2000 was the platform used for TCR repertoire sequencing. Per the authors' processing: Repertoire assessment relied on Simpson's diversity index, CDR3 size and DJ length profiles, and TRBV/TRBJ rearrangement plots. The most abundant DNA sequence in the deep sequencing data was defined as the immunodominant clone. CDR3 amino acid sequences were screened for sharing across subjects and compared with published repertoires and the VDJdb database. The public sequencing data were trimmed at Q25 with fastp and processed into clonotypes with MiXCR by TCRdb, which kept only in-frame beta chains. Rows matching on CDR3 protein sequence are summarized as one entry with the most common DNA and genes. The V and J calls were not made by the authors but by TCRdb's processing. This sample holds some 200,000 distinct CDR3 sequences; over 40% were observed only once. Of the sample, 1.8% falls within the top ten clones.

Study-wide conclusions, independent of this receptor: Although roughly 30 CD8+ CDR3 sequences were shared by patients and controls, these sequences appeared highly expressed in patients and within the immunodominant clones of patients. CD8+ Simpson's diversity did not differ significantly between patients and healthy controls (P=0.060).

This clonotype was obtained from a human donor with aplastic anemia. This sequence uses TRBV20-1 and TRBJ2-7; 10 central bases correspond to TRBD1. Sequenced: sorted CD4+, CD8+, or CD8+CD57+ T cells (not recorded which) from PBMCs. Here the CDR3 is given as CSARFATGGWDEQYF. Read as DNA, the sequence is TGCAGTGCTAGATTCGCGACAGGGGGCTGGGACGAGCAGTACTTC.